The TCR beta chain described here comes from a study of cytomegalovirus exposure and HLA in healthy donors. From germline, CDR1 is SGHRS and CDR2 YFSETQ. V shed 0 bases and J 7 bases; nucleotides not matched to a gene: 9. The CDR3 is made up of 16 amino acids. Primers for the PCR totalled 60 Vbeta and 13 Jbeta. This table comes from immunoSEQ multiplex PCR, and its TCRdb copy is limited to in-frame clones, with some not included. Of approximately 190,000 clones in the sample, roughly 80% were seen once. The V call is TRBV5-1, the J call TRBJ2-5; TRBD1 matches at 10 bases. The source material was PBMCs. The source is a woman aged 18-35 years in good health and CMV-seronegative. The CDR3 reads CASSLDLTGGEGTQYF. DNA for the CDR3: TGCGCCAGCAGCTTGGACCTGACAGGGGGCGAGGGGACCCAGTACTTC.